The sample holds many counts of the clone carrying this TCR beta chain. Its cognate antigen is unknown. The data derive from a study of identical twins. Unique molecular identifiers were present on cDNA, and template switching added a universal primer site. TCRdb fed the 5' RACE reads into MiXCR, producing one record per CDR3 protein. The repertoire consists of roughly 150,000 distinct CDR3 sequences, with 3% to 4% occurring once and the leading ten covering around 8%. The study's findings and limits: Less excess twin sharing appeared in beta out-of-frame sequences. Fewer insertions were carried by abundant cord blood beta clonotypes, but none was seen in memory repertoires. Low generation-probability sequences were in excess among twin-shared out-of-frame alpha sequences.

The sequence was obtained from a man between 18 and 35 years old in good health. The sample comprised memory T cells sorted from blood.

CDR3 sequence (DNA): TGTGCCACCAGTGACCCCAGCGGGCTCGGGTTCTTC. It is translated as CATSDPSGLGFF. V gene TRBV24-1 combines with J gene TRBJ2-1; D perhaps matches TRBD2 (6 bases). The CDR3 is made up of 12 amino acids. Germline V gene sequence: CDR1 KGHDR, CDR2 SFDVKD. Trimming pared 4 bases from V and 15 bases from J, leaving 15 bases between.